Shown below are 30 T cell receptor beta chains from a single sample sequenced in a study of blood T cell repertoires in COVID-19. The repertoire was sequenced with immunoSEQ multiplex PCR; TCRdb's copy has only in-frame clones and lacks some. The profile covers approximately 230,000 clones, with over 75% appearing a single time and roughly a sixth taken by the ten largest. Input material: PBMCs or T cells enriched from blood (not recorded which). These receptors were taken from a man between 18 and 29 years old who had recovered from COVID-19.

This clone has more than one count but fewer than ten. This chain links TRBV7-9 with TRBJ1-4; D not resolved. This CDR3 has 12 residues. V dropped 5 bases and J dropped 8 bases, with 9 bases sitting between them. Germline V gene sequence: CDR1 SEHNR, CDR2 FQNEAQ (reference sequence). In DNA form, the CDR3 reads TGTGCCAGCAGCGAACACGGGGAAAAACTGTTTTTT. It codes for CASSEHGEKLFF. The whole variable domain, filled in from reference TRBV7-9 and TRBJ1-4, reads DTGVSQNPRHKITKRGQNVTFRCDPISEHNRLYWYRQTLGQGPEFLTYFQNEAQLEKSRLLSDRFSAERPKGSFSTLEIQRTEQGDSAMYLCASSEHGEKLFFGSGTQLSVL.

This chain links TRBV5-8 with TRBJ1-5; the D gene is possibly TRBD1 (5 bases). The germline V and J ends were trimmed by 7 bases and 4 bases, with 18 bases remaining between them. This CDR3 has 15 residues. Per germline, CDR1 SGHTS and CDR2 YDEGEE. The CDR3 sequence: CASSRDGGGNQPQHF. CDR3 nucleotide sequence: TGTGCCAGCTCCCGGGACGGGGGTGGTAATCAGCCCCAGCATTTT.

V usage is TRBV27 and J usage is TRBJ2-7; 12 nucleotides match TRBD2. This CDR3 contains 16 residues. The germline gives CDR1 MNHEY, CDR2 SMNVEV (reference sequence). Unmatched junction bases numbered 7, after V lost 1 base and J lost 6 bases. CDR3 residues: CASSLFGVTSGGEQYF. The CDR3 nucleotides are TGTGCCAGCAGTTTATTTGGGGTGACTAGCGGGGGCGAGCAGTACTTC.

As to this clone: The same CDR3 arises from other DNA sequences in this sample as well. The chain couples TRBV18 to TRBJ1-1; D is possibly TRBD1 (6 bases). Germline V gene data show CDR1 as KGHSH and CDR2 as LQKENI. This CDR3 has 16 residues. Between the trimmed V and J ends, which lost 0 bases and 1 base, there was a span of 12 bases. The CDR3 is CASSPPGGRGNTEAFF. CDR3 coding DNA: TGTGCCAGCTCACCACCGGGCGGCAGGGGGAACACTGAAGCTTTCTTT.

This rearrangement joins TRBV4-1 to TRBJ1-5, with a weak D call TRBD1 (5 bases). The V gene lost 1 base and the J gene lost 2 bases, with 18 bases spanning the gap. This CDR3 contains 18 residues. Germline CDR1 and CDR2: MGHRA and YSYEKL. The chain's CDR3 is CASSQVDMGFIGNQPQHF. The CDR3 bases are TGCGCCAGCAGCCAAGTGGACATGGGGTTTATAGGCAATCAGCCCCAGCATTTT.

The chain links TRBV28 to TRBJ1-5; 7 bases agree with TRBD1. The CDR3 sequence is 13 residues long. CDR1 MDHEN and CDR2 SYDVKM come from the germline V gene. Unmatched junction bases numbered 5, after V lost 6 bases and J lost 6 bases. The CDR3: CASSVQGSQPQHF. The DNA for the CDR3 is TGTGCCAGCAGCGTACAGGGGAGTCAGCCCCAGCATTTT.

The rearrangement uses TRBV7-9 and TRBJ2-3, with D maybe TRBD1 (7 bases). Germline CDR1 reads SEHNR; CDR2 reads FQNEAQ (reference sequence). CDR3 length equals 14 residues. V was pared by 8 bases and J by 0 bases, with 12 bases between. The CDR3 sequence is CASVQGTSTDTQYF. The CDR3 nucleotides read TGTGCCAGCGTACAGGGGACTAGCACAGATACGCAGTATTTT.

The rearrangement uses TRBV24-1 and TRBJ2-2; no firm D call. CDR1 is KGHDR, CDR2 SFDVKD, per germline. CDR3 size: 13 residues. The V end lost 6 bases, the J end lost 7 bases, and 11 bases lay between the germline ends. The chain's CDR3 is CATSPWAGGELFF. As DNA, the CDR3 is TGTGCCACCAGTCCGTGGGCTGGCGGGGAGCTGTTTTTT.

The chain employs TRBV3-1 (or the pseudogene TRBV3-2) and TRBJ2-2; D remains ambiguous. V lost 0 bases and J lost 4, with 3 bases in between. CDR3 length: 13 amino acids. Looked up from germline, CDR1 is LGHDT and CDR2 is YNNKEL (reference sequence). CDR3 sequence (DNA): TGTGCCAGCAGCCAAGATATCACCGGGGAGCTGTTTTTT. Translating gives CASSQDITGELFF.

The chain carries TRBV30 and TRBJ2-2; TRBD1 agrees at 7 bases. J gave up 4 bases and V 1 base, and 0 bases lay outside the gene matches. Germline CDR1 reads GTSNPN; CDR2 reads SVGIG (reference sequence). The CDR3 runs to 13 residues. The CDR3 region has the DNA TGTGCCTGGAGTGGACAGGGCACCGGGGAGCTGTTTTTT. Translation: CAWSGQGTGELFF.

This rearrangement joins TRBV7-9 to TRBJ2-1, with a weak D call TRBD1 (6 bases). This CDR3 is 17 amino acids long. Germline-derived CDR1 and CDR2 are SEHNR and FQNEAQ (reference sequence). Trimming pared 6 bases from V and 0 bases from J, leaving 18 bases between. The CDR3 spells CASSSNYRAFSYNEQFF. The CDR3 DNA is TGTGCCAGCAGTTCCAACTACAGGGCCTTCTCCTACAATGAGCAGTTCTTC.

This chain connects TRBV4-1 to TRBJ1-5; possibly TRBD1 for D (6 bases). V gave up 1 base and J gave up 5 bases, with 9 bases separating them. CDR3 length: 14 residues. Germline-derived CDR1 and CDR2 are MGHRA and YSYEKL. In nucleotides, the CDR3 is TGCGCCAGCAGCCAAGTGGCAGGGGATCAGCCCCAGCATTTT. It is translated as CASSQVAGDQPQHF.

The chain is built from TRBV2 and TRBJ2-2; a possible D gene is TRBD1 (5 bases). This CDR3 is 15 amino acids long. The V gene lost 7 bases and the J gene lost 5 bases, with 17 bases spanning the gap. The germline gives CDR1 SNHLY, CDR2 FYNNEI. Here the CDR3 reads CASIQAKGKTGELFF. In DNA form, the CDR3 reads TGTGCCAGCATCCAAGCCAAGGGGAAGACCGGGGAGCTGTTTTTT.

The gene calls are TRBV28 and TRBJ1-4, with D perhaps matching TRBD1 (6 bases). This CDR3 comprises 15 residues. Trimming left V 5 bases short and J 4 bases short, with 14 bases between. CDR1 is MDHEN, CDR2 SYDVKM, per germline. CDR3 nucleotide sequence: TGTGCCAGCAGTGATGGACAGTTGTTTAATGAAAAACTGTTTTTT. Translated: CASSDGQLFNEKLFF.

CDR3 amino acids: CATSRYLQGDSYEQYF. The CDR3 DNA is TGTGCCACCAGCAGATACCTACAGGGGGACTCCTACGAGCAGTACTTC. This sequence joins TRBV15 and TRBJ2-7; 8 bases are a match to TRBD1. Germline CDR1 reads LNHNV; CDR2 reads YYDKDF (reference sequence). Losses at the gene ends were 2 bases for V and 0 bases for J; bases not matched to a gene: 6. The CDR3 extends over 16 amino acids.

In the case of this clone: The same CDR3 arises from other DNA sequences in this sample as well. The chain combines TRBV6-5 with TRBJ1-1; D unclear. The V gene lost 2 bases and the J gene lost 1 base, with 5 bases spanning the gap. The CDR3 loop spans 13 amino acids. CDR1 and CDR2 from the germline V gene are MNHEY and SVGAGI. This chain's CDR3 is CASSYGRNTEAFF. The CDR3 coding sequence is TGTGCCAGCAGTTACGGTAGGAACACTGAAGCTTTCTTT.

The rearrangement joins TRBV10-2 to TRBJ2-3; tentative D call: TRBD2 (5 bases). Trimming removed 0 bases from V and 1 base from J, with 14 bases in between. Germline V gene data show CDR1 as WSHSY and CDR2 as SAAADI. The CDR3 sequence is 17 residues long. CDR3 protein: CASSESRMRVGTDTQYF. The CDR3 DNA is TGCGCCAGCAGTGAGTCTCGGATGAGGGTCGGCACAGATACGCAGTATTTT.

The chain couples TRBV6-7 to TRBJ1-5; 7 nucleotides align to TRBD1. TRBV6-7 is marked as an open reading frame, function uncertain. The CDR3 sequence is 13 residues long. V shed 2 bases, J shed 8 bases, and the junction held 3 bases outside the gene matches. The CDR3 loop is CASSYGTAKPQHF. In DNA form, the CDR3 reads TGTGCCAGCAGTTACGGGACAGCAAAGCCCCAGCATTTT.

The chain employs TRBV27 and TRBJ2-3; D is perhaps TRBD2 (7 bases). This CDR3 contains 15 residues. V was pared by 5 bases and J by 4 bases, with 16 bases between. Germline CDR1 and CDR2: MNHEY and SMNVEV (reference sequence). The CDR3 nucleotides read TGTGCCAGCAGTACACTAGGGGGGGGCCCAGATACGCAGTATTTT. This encodes CASSTLGGGPDTQYF.

The CDR3 spells CASGGRWAFF. The CDR3 nucleotides read TGTGCCAGCGGGGGGAGATGGGCTTTCTTT. The V and J genes are TRBV2 and TRBJ1-1; weak D call: TRBD1 (5 bases). CDR3 length equals 10 residues. V lost 8 bases to trimming and J lost 11 bases, with 12 bases between them. CDR1 and CDR2 from the germline V gene are SNHLY and FYNNEI.

The chain combines TRBV19 with TRBJ1-1; perhaps TRBD1 as D (5 bases). The germline CDR1 and CDR2 sequences are LNHDA and SQIVND (reference sequence). The CDR3 is made up of 13 amino acids. Between the trimmed V and J ends, which lost 3 bases and 3 bases, there was a span of 8 bases. CDR3 bases: TGTGCCAGTAGTATCGGGGGGGACACTGAAGCTTTCTTT. It encodes CASSIGGDTEAFF.

The gene calls are TRBV29-1 and TRBJ1-3; D call uncertain. V was cut by 7 bases and J by 7 bases, with 11 bases left in between. Germline V gives CDR1 SQVTM, CDR2 ANQGSEA. There are 11 residues in the CDR3. CDR3 nucleotides: TGCAGCGCTCGGAGAATGAACACCATATATTTT. Protein product: CSARRMNTIYF.

This chain uses TRBV7-2 with TRBJ1-5; D call uncertain. V dropped 1 base and J dropped 0 bases, with 10 bases sitting between them. CDR3 length equals 16 residues. Looked up from germline, CDR1 is SGHTA and CDR2 is FQGNSA. This CDR3 reads CASSLVSGSSNQPQHF. In nucleotides, the CDR3 is TGTGCCAGCAGCTTAGTTTCCGGGTCTAGCAATCAGCCCCAGCATTTT.

This clone is a singleton in its sample. This sequence joins TRBV5-6 and TRBJ2-3; D may be TRBD2 (6 bases). Germline V gene lookup returns CDR1 SGHDT and CDR2 YYEEEE. Trimming left V 0 bases short and J 6 bases short, with 8 bases between. The CDR3 consists of 13 residues. In DNA, the CDR3 is TGTGCCAGCAGCTTGGGCGGGATCGATACGCAGTATTTT. Amino acid sequence: CASSLGGIDTQYF.

This chain uses TRBV12-3 or TRBV12-4 with TRBJ2-7; D gene unclear. Trimming removed 6 bases at V and 3 bases at J, with 3 bases between. The CDR3 contains 10 residues. CDR3 DNA: TGTGCCAGCAGCCGCTACGAGCAGTACTTC. It specifies CASSRYEQYF.

J is TRBJ2-7 and V is TRBV3-1 (or the pseudogene TRBV3-2); 14 positions match TRBD2. The ends lost 1 base at V and 7 bases at J; junction bases unmatched: 12. The germline V gene encodes CDR1 LGHDT and CDR2 YNNKEL (reference sequence). This CDR3 has 18 amino acids. CDR3 in amino acids: CASSQGDRTSGRRREQYF. CDR3 coding DNA: TGTGCCAGCAGCCAAGGCGATAGGACTAGCGGGAGGCGGCGGGAGCAGTACTTC.

The chain employs TRBV27 and TRBJ1-1; TRBD1 might be the D (5 bases). The CDR3 is 14 residues long. Trimming cost V 2 bases and J 1 base, with 8 bases left between them. The germline V gene has CDR1 MNHEY and CDR2 SMNVEV (reference sequence). The CDR3 is CASSLVRANTEAFF. The CDR3 DNA reads TGTGCCAGCAGTTTAGTCAGGGCGAACACTGAAGCTTTCTTT.

This clone came up a few times. The junction does not match germline at one end; this may be a read error. The rearrangement links TRBV12-3 or TRBV12-4 to TRBJ1-3; maybe TRBD1 (5 bases). This CDR3 contains 12 residues. Here the CDR3 reads CASTGLGDTIYF. CDR3 coding DNA: TGTGCCAGCACAGGGCTTGGAGACACCATATATTTT.

V usage is TRBV3-1 (or the pseudogene TRBV3-2) and J usage is TRBJ1-1; 9 bases line up with TRBD1. The germline V gene encodes CDR1 LGHDT and CDR2 YNNKEL (reference sequence). Germline trimming cut 2 bases from V and 7 bases from J; bases unmatched to any gene: 5. The CDR3 contains 14 residues. The CDR3 protein is CASSQRQGDGEAFF. In nucleotides, the CDR3 is TGTGCCAGCAGCCAACGACAGGGGGACGGTGAAGCTTTCTTT.

This clone was found a few times. V and J are TRBV6-1 and TRBJ1-2; D remains unclear. The length of the CDR3 is 15 residues. Trimming left V 3 bases short and J 6 bases short, with 17 bases between. The V gene's germline CDR1 is MNHNS and CDR2 SASEGT. The CDR3 region is CASSDGDREADGYTF. For the CDR3, the DNA is TGTGCCAGCAGTGATGGGGATCGGGAGGCAGATGGCTACACCTTC.